The 10 T cell receptor beta chains reported below all come from one sample, sequenced in a study of shared clonotypes between healthy human individuals. Data came from immunoSEQ multiplex PCR; TCRdb stores just in-frame clones and leaves some out. Altogether hundreds of thousands of clones are present, 90% to 97% being singletons, with the ten largest covering about 0.057%. The sample comprised naive CD4+ T cells sorted from blood. Regarding subset: CD45RA+ positively selected. The source of these receptors is a woman younger than 45 in good health.

The CDR3 loop reads CASSPHGLADVHEQYF. DNA for the CDR3: TGTGCCAGCAGCCCTCACGGACTAGCGGATGTCCACGAGCAGTACTTC. The V call is TRBV7-2, the J call TRBJ2-7, with 10 bases identical to TRBD2. The germline V gene has CDR1 SGHTA and CDR2 FQGNSA. There are 16 residues in the CDR3. With V trimmed by 5 bases and J by 5 bases, 12 bases remained unmatched.

This clone showed up just once. The chain recombines TRBV6-1 with TRBJ2-2; TRBD2 matches at 7 bases. The CDR3 has 15 amino acids. The V and J ends lost 6 bases and 6 bases, in that order; junction bases with no gene match: 10. CDR1 and CDR2 from the germline V gene are MNHNS and SASEGT. Written as DNA, the CDR3 is TGTGCCAGCAGGCGGGAGAATTGGGGGTCCGGGGAGCTGTTTTTT. Translation gives CASRRENWGSGELFF.

This chain links TRBV5-4 with TRBJ2-2, with D perhaps TRBD2 (6 bases). Trimming stripped 4 bases from V and 1 base from J, with 11 bases between. Germline loops: CDR1 SGHNT, CDR2 YYREEE (reference sequence). The CDR3 has 15 residues. The CDR3 DNA reads TGTGCCAGCAGCACAGTGGGGGGGAACACCGGGGAGCTGTTTTTT. Protein sequence: CASSTVGGNTGELFF.

This clone was found once. This chain connects TRBV28 to TRBJ2-3; 8 positions match TRBD1. CDR1 is MDHEN, CDR2 SYDVKM, per germline. The V segment lost 3 bases and the J segment 6 bases; nucleotides outside the gene matches: 5. CDR3 length equals 14 residues. DNA of the CDR3: TGTGCCAGCAGTTTGGACAGGGTCAGGGATACGCAGTATTTT. It translates to CASSLDRVRDTQYF.

The chain links TRBV4-1 to TRBJ2-7; D is tentatively TRBD1 or TRBD2 (5 bases each). The germline V gene has CDR1 MGHRA and CDR2 YSYEKL. V was clipped by 3 bases and J by 4 bases, with 25 bases between them. This CDR3 region has 18 residues. Written as DNA, the CDR3 is TGCGCCAGCAGCCAGGAACTATCGGGGCGGAGGCAAGGTTACGAGCAGTACTTC. This codes for CASSQELSGRRQGYEQYF.

The CDR3: CASSKQGPYSNQPQHF. CDR3 nucleotides: TGTGCCAGCTCAAAACAGGGGCCTTATAGCAATCAGCCCCAGCATTTT. The chain joins TRBV18 to TRBJ1-5; 7 nucleotides agree with TRBD1. Trimming at V came to 5 bases and at J to 0 bases, leaving 7 bases not matched to a gene. This CDR3 has 16 amino acids. CDR1 and CDR2 from the germline V gene are KGHSH and LQKENI.

This rearrangement joins TRBV10-1 to TRBJ1-4, with D tentatively TRBD1 (5 bases). Germline lookup yields CDR1 WNHNN and CDR2 SYGVQD (reference sequence). The CDR3 covers 13 residues. V shed 8 bases and J shed 8 bases, with 15 bases lying between them. DNA of the CDR3: TGCGCCAGCTTCCCTCTTGGGGGAGAAAAACTGTTTTTT. Amino acids: CASFPLGGEKLFF.

This rearrangement joins TRBV11-2 to TRBJ2-6; D may be TRBD2 (6 bases). Germline V lookup: CDR1 SGHAT, CDR2 FQNNGV. V gave up 5 bases and J gave up 8 bases, with 16 bases separating them. CDR3 size: 15 residues. Written as DNA, the CDR3 is TGTGCCAGCAGCCCCATCCGGGACTCGACCAACGTCCTGACTTTC. Protein sequence: CASSPIRDSTNVLTF.

The chain joins TRBV27 to TRBJ2-5; D not certain. The V end was cut by 10 bases, the J end by 3 bases, with 9 bases between. CDR1 MNHEY and CDR2 SMNVEV come from the germline V gene (reference sequence). The CDR3 consists of 11 residues. The CDR3 nucleotides read TGTGCCACCCCGGAAAAAGAGACCCAGTACTTC. This sequence encodes CATPEKETQYF.

CDR3 sequence reads: CASSLVLSPNNEQFF. CDR3 in DNA: TGTGCCAGCAGCTTAGTACTATCACCCAACAATGAGCAGTTCTTC. The rearrangement links TRBV11-2 to TRBJ2-1, with D unresolved. The CDR3 runs to 15 residues. The V end lost 1 base, the J end lost 5 bases, and 12 bases lay between the germline ends. The germline CDR1 and CDR2 sequences are SGHAT and FQNNGV.